Listed here are 16 T cell receptor beta chains from one sample, sequenced in a study of cytomegalovirus exposure and HLA in healthy donors. In the PCR, 60 Vbeta and 13 Jbeta primers were used. Only in-frame clones appear in the TCRdb table, and some are missing; sequencing was by immunoSEQ multiplex PCR. The data show around 200,000 clones, 60% to 80% seen once. Sequencing was done on a sample of PBMCs. These receptors were obtained from a female donor in good health and CMV-seronegative.

The gene calls are TRBV6-1 and TRBJ1-3, with D tentatively TRBD1 (6 bases). This CDR3 region has 14 residues. Germline assignment: CDR1 MNHNS and CDR2 SASEGT. The V end was cut by 6 bases, the J end by 1 base, with 10 bases between. CDR3 bases: TGTGCCAGCAGCCCGGACAGTTCTGGAAACACCATATATTTT. Translating it yields CASSPDSSGNTIYF.

The chain links TRBV7-9 to TRBJ2-1, with 10 positions matching TRBD2. V dropped 5 bases and J dropped 7; count of bases not matched to a gene: 11. This CDR3 has 16 amino acids. Germline loops: CDR1 SEHNR, CDR2 FQNEAQ (reference sequence). The CDR3 nucleotides read TGTGCCAGCAGCATCGTCCCAGCGGGAGGGAGGAATGAGCAGTTCTTC. Amino acid sequence: CASSIVPAGGRNEQFF.

This chain joins TRBV28 and TRBJ2-5, with D perhaps TRBD2 (5 bases). Germline CDR1 reads MDHEN; CDR2 reads SYDVKM. This CDR3 spans 13 amino acids. V was cut by 7 bases and J by 4 bases, with 13 bases left in between. The CDR3 is CASTEGRRETQYF. CDR3 coding DNA: TGTGCCAGCACCGAGGGAAGGAGAGAGACCCAGTACTTC.

The chain combines TRBV28 with TRBJ1-6, with 10 bases that match TRBD1. CDR1 and CDR2 from the germline V gene are MDHEN and SYDVKM. V was clipped by 7 bases and J by 0 bases; unmatched bases: 6. The CDR3 extends over 17 amino acids. The DNA for the CDR3 is TGTGCCAGCATAACGGGACAGGGGAGCTCCTATAATTCACCCCTCCACTTT. This codes for CASITGQGSSYNSPLHF.

The chain links TRBV7-8 to TRBJ1-6; 9 nucleotides align to TRBD1. The ends lost 5 bases at V and 6 bases at J; junction bases unmatched: 8. Germline CDR1 SGHVS, CDR2 FQNEAQ. This CDR3 spans 16 amino acids. CDR3 bases: TGTGCCAGCAGCCCTACAGGGGGCCGTGGTAATTCACCCCTCCACTTT. Its protein is CASSPTGGRGNSPLHF.

V and J are TRBV11-2 and TRBJ1-1, with D unclear. Per the germline V gene, CDR1 is SGHAT and CDR2 is FQNNGV. CDR3 size: 15 residues. The germline V and J ends were trimmed by 5 bases and 3 bases, with 16 bases remaining between them. CDR3 DNA: TGTGCCAGCAGCCGAGCGGGAGGGCTGTACACTGAAGCTTTCTTT. This gives the protein CASSRAGGLYTEAFF.

The chain employs TRBV6-5 and TRBJ2-7, with a tentative D call TRBD1 (5 bases). The CDR3 covers 16 residues. Germline CDR1 and CDR2: MNHEY and SVGAGI. V was trimmed by 4 bases and J by 0 bases, leaving 16 bases between them. This CDR3 is CASSWSDSLSSYEQYF. In DNA, the CDR3 is TGTGCCAGCAGTTGGTCCGACAGCCTGAGCTCCTACGAGCAGTACTTC.

The V call is TRBV7-9, the J call TRBJ1-4; D is unresolved. CDR1 and CDR2 from the germline V gene are SEHNR and FQNEAQ (reference sequence). CDR3 length: 12 amino acids. V was cut by 4 bases and J by 12 bases, with 12 bases left in between. The CDR3 region has the DNA TGTGCCAGCAGCTGGGAGTCGCGGGAACTGTTTTTT. It translates to CASSWESRELFF.

This clone has just a few counts. V gene TRBV7-2 combines with J gene TRBJ1-5, with TRBD1 identical over 11 bases. The V and J ends lost 5 bases and 7 bases, in that order; junction bases with no gene match: 7. Germline V gene lookup returns CDR1 SGHTA and CDR2 FQGNSA. The CDR3 totals 15 residues. The CDR3 loop reads CASSRTGGSEQPQHF. The CDR3 nucleotides read TGTGCCAGCAGCCGGACAGGGGGCTCGGAGCAGCCCCAGCATTTT.

This chain links TRBV7-2 with TRBJ1-2, with TRBD1 as a possible D gene (6 bases). This CDR3 has 15 amino acids. V was clipped by 5 bases and J by 3 bases, with 16 bases between them. Germline V CDR1 and CDR2: SGHTA, FQGNSA. The CDR3 region has the DNA TGTGCCAGCAGCCAGTGGACGCAGGGGTACTATGGCTACACCTTC. Encoded protein: CASSQWTQGYYGYTF.

The V gene is TRBV6-1, the J gene TRBJ2-3; D unresolved. Trimming took 6 bases from V and 1 from J, leaving 8 bases between them. Per germline, CDR1 MNHNS and CDR2 SASEGT. The CDR3 loop spans 13 amino acids. CDR3 protein: CASRPSGTDTQYF. CDR3 coding DNA: TGTGCCAGCAGGCCCAGCGGCACAGATACGCAGTATTTT.

This chain links TRBV6-4 with TRBJ1-2; 10 nucleotides agree with TRBD1. V trimming: 6 bases; J trimming: 4 bases; junction bases outside the gene matches: 5. This CDR3 has 14 amino acids. Germline V lookup: CDR1 MRHNA, CDR2 SNTAGT. In DNA form, the CDR3 reads TGTGCCAGCAGCCCGGACAGGGGGAGCTATGGCTACACCTTC. It is translated as CASSPDRGSYGYTF.

The CDR3 here is CASSLVPGLAGLGEQFF. DNA for the CDR3: TGTGCCAGCAGCTTGGTGCCGGGACTAGCGGGATTAGGGGAGCAGTTCTTC. The rearrangement joins TRBV5-4 to TRBJ2-1; 13 positions match TRBD2. Germline V lookup: CDR1 SGHNT, CDR2 YYREEE (reference sequence). The J segment lost 10 bases and the V segment lost 0 bases, leaving 10 bases of the junction unmatched. The CDR3 contains 17 residues. Full variable domain (outside the CDR3, taken from reference TRBV5-4 and TRBJ2-1): ETGVTQSPTHLIKTRGQQVTLRCSSQSGHNTVSWYQQALGQGPQFIFQYYREEENGRGNFPPRFSGLQFPNYSSELNVNALELDDSALYLCASSLVPGLAGLGEQFFGPGTRLTVL.

This sequence joins TRBV5-1 and TRBJ2-3, with TRBD1 identical over 7 bases. CDR1 is SGHRS and CDR2 is YFSETQ in the germline V gene. The J segment lost 4 bases and the V segment lost 5 bases, leaving 10 bases of the junction unmatched. This CDR3 has 15 residues. This CDR3 reads CASSIGGAGPDTQYF. CDR3 DNA sequence: TGCGCCAGCAGTATAGGGGGCGCAGGTCCAGATACGCAGTATTTT.

The J gene is TRBJ2-5, the V gene TRBV5-1, with 10 bases aligning to TRBD2. The length of the CDR3 is 18 residues. Germline lookup yields CDR1 SGHRS and CDR2 YFSETQ. With V trimmed by 0 bases and J by 7 bases, 15 bases remained unmatched. CDR3 DNA sequence: TGCGCCAGCAGCTTGGAGGCTAGCGGGAGCCAATCCCGAGGGACCCAGTACTTC. The encoded protein is CASSLEASGSQSRGTQYF.

The genes are TRBV11-2 and TRBJ2-7; TRBD2 aligns across 10 bases. Germline V gives CDR1 SGHAT, CDR2 FQNNGV. The CDR3 extends over 16 amino acids. V was clipped by 7 bases and J by 2 bases; unmatched bases: 11. The CDR3, as DNA: TGTGCCAGCACCCTTAGGAACAGCGGGGGGGCCTACGAGCAGTACTTC. It yields the protein CASTLRNSGGAYEQYF. The full variable domain, rest sourced from reference TRBV11-2 and TRBJ2-7, is EAGVAQSPRYKIIEKRQSVAFWCNPISGHATLYWYQQILGQGPKLLIQFQNNGVVDDSQLPKDRFSAERLKGVDSTLKIQPAKLEDSAVYLCASTLRNSGGAYEQYFGPGTRLTVT.